Below, 31 T cell receptor beta chains from the same sample are listed, as sequenced in a study of graft-versus-host responses after intestinal transplantation. Sequenced by immunoSEQ multiplex PCR; TCRdb stores in-frame clones only, minus some. The table records 40,000 or so clones, 80% to 85% of them present only once. Material: PBMCs, obtained about 160 weeks after transplant. Every receptor here comes from a human patient who received an intestinal transplant, so some T cells may come from the graft donor.

This clone has just a few counts. The chain is built from TRBV6-1 and TRBJ2-1; 11 bases fit TRBD2. CDR3 length: 14 residues. Germline-derived CDR1 and CDR2 are MNHNS and SASEGT. J lost 14 bases, V lost 1 base, and 7 bases had no gene match. CDR3 in amino acids: CASSEVSSGRVEFF. In nucleotides, the CDR3 is TGTGCCAGCAGTGAAGTTAGTAGCGGGAGGGTGGAGTTCTTC.

The chain is built from TRBV4-2 and TRBJ1-4; D may be TRBD1 (6 bases). The germline gives CDR1 LGHNA, CDR2 YNFKEQ. The CDR3 loop spans 14 amino acids. Trimming stripped 1 base from V and 7 bases from J, with 10 bases between. The DNA of the CDR3 is TGTGCCAGCAGCCAAGGGAGGACAGCTGAAAAACTGTTTTTT. Translation: CASSQGRTAEKLFF.

This clone was recorded only once. CDR3 sequence reads: CASSLEGDGTEAFF. CDR3 bases: TGCGCCAGCAGCCTCGAGGGGGATGGCACTGAAGCTTTCTTT. This chain connects TRBV4-1 to TRBJ1-1; maybe TRBD1 (6 bases). This CDR3 comprises 14 residues. Germline V gene sequence: CDR1 MGHRA, CDR2 YSYEKL. Between the trimmed V and J ends, which lost 4 bases and 4 bases, there was a span of 13 bases.

CDR3 sequence: CASSHGQIAKNIQYF. The DNA of the CDR3 is TGTGCCAGCAGCCATGGACAAATAGCCAAAAACATTCAGTACTTC. V gene TRBV28 combines with J gene TRBJ2-4; D is perhaps TRBD1 (5 bases). This CDR3 spans 15 amino acids. Trimming took 6 bases from V and 0 from J, leaving 12 bases between them. CDR1 is MDHEN, CDR2 SYDVKM, per germline.

This rearrangement joins TRBV7-9 to TRBJ2-7, with D tentatively TRBD1 (5 bases). This CDR3 has 14 residues. The V end was cut by 1 base, the J end by 3 bases, with 10 bases between. Germline lookup yields CDR1 SEHNR and CDR2 FQNEAQ (reference sequence). In DNA form, the CDR3 reads TGTGCCAGCAGCTTAGATGCAGGGAACTACGAGCAGTACTTC. It translates to CASSLDAGNYEQYF.

This chain links TRBV5-4 with TRBJ2-3; TRBD2 agrees at 12 bases. V was clipped by 4 bases and J by 1 base; unmatched bases: 7. CDR3 size: 17 residues. From germline, CDR1 is SGHNT and CDR2 YYREEE (reference sequence). The chain's CDR3 is CASSLQLAGGGTDTQYF. As DNA, the CDR3 is TGTGCCAGCAGCCTTCAACTAGCGGGGGGCGGCACAGATACGCAGTATTTT. Drawing the rest from reference TRBV5-4 and TRBJ2-3, the complete variable domain is ETGVTQSPTHLIKTRGQQVTLRCSSQSGHNTVSWYQQALGQGPQFIFQYYREEENGRGNFPPRFSGLQFPNYSSELNVNALELDDSALYLCASSLQLAGGGTDTQYFGPGTRLTVL.

The V and J genes are TRBV27 and TRBJ2-7; 7 bases align to TRBD1. From germline, CDR1 is MNHEY and CDR2 SMNVEV (reference sequence). This CDR3 region has 14 residues. The junction had 7 bases not matched to a gene; V was cut back by 6 bases and J by 2 bases. Here the CDR3 DNA reads TGTGCCAGCAGATCCTCACAGGGGCCCTACGAGCAGTACTTC. Its translation: CASRSSQGPYEQYF.

The rearrangement uses TRBV2 and TRBJ2-3; 9 nucleotides align to TRBD1. V lost 4 bases, J lost 2 bases, and 4 bases stayed unmatched. Germline V gives CDR1 SNHLY, CDR2 FYNNEI. This CDR3 is 15 amino acids long. CDR3 nucleotides: TGTGCCAGCAGTGTGGGGGACAGGGTCACAGATACGCAGTATTTT. Encoded protein: CASSVGDRVTDTQYF.

The chain couples TRBV5-1 to TRBJ2-2; perhaps TRBD1 as D (5 bases). In germline, CDR1 is SGHRS, CDR2 YFSETQ. V was pared by 0 bases and J by 5 bases, with 11 bases between. CDR3 size: 15 residues. The CDR3 DNA follows: TGCGCCAGCAGCTTGGCCGACAGACGTACCGGGGAGCTGTTTTTT. Translating it yields CASSLADRRTGELFF.

This clone was seen a few times. The V gene is TRBV2, the J gene TRBJ2-7; D call uncertain. CDR3 size: 11 residues. CDR1 is SNHLY and CDR2 is FYNNEI in the germline V gene. The V and J ends lost 5 bases and 7 bases respectively, with 9 bases between them. The CDR3 spells CASSTTVEQYF. DNA for the CDR3: TGTGCCAGCAGTACCACCGTGGAGCAGTACTTC.

The chain joins TRBV2 to TRBJ1-1; 10 positions match TRBD1. This CDR3 is built from 14 residues. V gave up 6 bases and J gave up 3 bases; unmatched junction bases: 4. Germline CDR1 and CDR2: SNHLY and FYNNEI. The CDR3 sequence: CASRETGGDTEAFF. CDR3 in DNA: TGTGCCAGCAGGGAGACAGGGGGCGACACTGAAGCTTTCTTT.

The rearrangement uses TRBV11-3 and TRBJ2-5; perhaps D is TRBD1 or TRBD2 (5 bases each). This CDR3 is built from 13 residues. Germline values: CDR1 SGHNT, CDR2 YENEEA. V lost 3 bases and J lost 1, with 6 bases in between. As DNA, the CDR3 is TGTGCCAGCAGCTTGGGACCCCAAGAGACCCAGTACTTC. As protein: CASSLGPQETQYF.

The chain couples TRBV28 to TRBJ1-5, with D possibly TRBD1 on 6 matching bases. Trimming removed 3 bases at V and 6 bases at J, with 18 bases between. The CDR3 spans 16 residues. CDR1 is MDHEN and CDR2 is SYDVKM in the germline V gene. The CDR3: CASSFLGGADGQPQHF. As DNA, the CDR3 is TGTGCCAGCAGTTTTCTCGGGGGGGCTGACGGTCAGCCCCAGCATTTT.

The genes are TRBV6-5 and TRBJ1-5; the D is unclear. Germline V gives CDR1 MNHEY, CDR2 SVGAGI. This CDR3 region has 13 residues. V was shortened by 6 bases and J by 4 bases, with 10 bases between the two germline ends. In DNA, the CDR3 is TGTGCCAGCAGCGTCACGCTAAATCAGCCCCAGCATTTT. Translating gives CASSVTLNQPQHF.

This clone was counted a single time. V and J are TRBV20-1 and TRBJ2-7; D gene unclear. The CDR3 totals 11 residues. Germline assignment: CDR1 DFQATT and CDR2 SNEGSKA (reference sequence). V shed 5 bases and J shed 0 bases, with 5 bases lying between them. The CDR3 here is CSAGYSYEQYF. The CDR3 region has the DNA TGCAGTGCTGGATACTCCTACGAGCAGTACTTC.

The chain joins TRBV14 to TRBJ2-1; D is uncertain. CDR3 length: 15 residues. Germline loops: CDR1 SGHDN, CDR2 FVKESK. V shed 3 bases and J shed 2 bases, with 11 bases lying between them. CDR3 amino acids: CASSHGPVPYNEQFF. CDR3 nucleotide sequence: TGTGCCAGCAGCCACGGTCCCGTCCCCTACAATGAGCAGTTCTTC.

This sequence joins TRBV27 and TRBJ2-2, with 7 bases fitting TRBD2. In germline, CDR1 is MNHEY, CDR2 SMNVEV (reference sequence). After removal of 6 bases from V and 4 bases from J, the junction contained 8 bases not matched to a gene. This CDR3 is built from 15 residues. CDR3: CASRGGGVRTGELFF. CDR3 DNA sequence: TGTGCCAGCAGGGGGGGAGGGGTCCGCACCGGGGAGCTGTTTTTT.

V is TRBV5-8 and J is TRBJ2-2; D perhaps matches TRBD1 (5 bases). Germline V CDR1 and CDR2: SGHTS, YDEGEE. This CDR3 region has 16 residues. V was trimmed by 4 bases and J by 0 bases, leaving 13 bases between them. This chain's CDR3 is CASSRTGHSNTGELFF. The CDR3 DNA reads as TGTGCCAGCAGCCGTACAGGACATTCGAACACCGGGGAGCTGTTTTTT.

The V call is TRBV13, the J call TRBJ2-3; D gene unclear. Per the germline V gene, CDR1 is PRHDT and CDR2 is FYEKMQ (reference sequence). Between the trimmed V and J ends, which lost 5 bases and 0 bases, there was a span of 12 bases. This CDR3 has 15 residues. This CDR3 is CASSTRPTSTDTQYF. The CDR3 DNA sequence: TGTGCCAGCAGCACCCGTCCGACTAGCACAGATACGCAGTATTTT. The entire variable domain, with the rest obtained from reference TRBV13 and TRBJ2-3, is as follows: AAGVIQSPRHLIKEKRETATLKCYPIPRHDTVYWYQQGPGQDPQFLISFYEKMQSDKGSIPDRFSAQQFSDYHSELNMSSLELGDSALYFCASSTRPTSTDTQYFGPGTRLTVL.

V usage is TRBV11-1 and J usage is TRBJ2-5; TRBD2 aligns across 9 bases. Germline loops: CDR1 SGHAT, CDR2 FQDESV (reference sequence). This CDR3 is 16 amino acids long. J lost 5 bases, V lost 6 bases, and 13 bases had no gene match. CDR3 protein: CASSPGVAGVWETQYF. CDR3 nucleotide sequence: TGTGCCAGCAGTCCCGGGGTAGCGGGAGTATGGGAGACCCAGTACTTC.

This clone was observed once. The CDR3 region has the DNA TGCAGCGTTGGGGTGGCGGGAGGCGGAGGGAATGAGCAGTTCTTC. Translating it yields CSVGVAGGGGNEQFF. V gene TRBV29-1 combines with J gene TRBJ2-1, with 8 positions matching TRBD2. The V segment lost 4 bases and the J segment 7 bases; nucleotides outside the gene matches: 12. The CDR3 totals 15 residues. CDR1 SQVTM and CDR2 ANQGSEA come from the germline V gene.

V and J are TRBV9 and TRBJ2-2; perhaps TRBD1 as D (6 bases). Trimming removed 1 base at V and 4 bases at J, with 11 bases between. The CDR3 has 15 residues. Germline CDR1 and CDR2: SGDLS and YYNGEE. This chain's CDR3 is CASSVQGSGTGELFF. CDR3 coding DNA: TGTGCCAGCAGCGTACAGGGGTCGGGCACCGGGGAGCTGTTTTTT.

The rearrangement uses TRBV6-5 and TRBJ1-5; D is unclear. Germline CDR1 is MNHEY and CDR2 is SVGAGI. V gave up 5 bases and J gave up 0 bases, with 8 bases separating them. The CDR3 spans 14 residues. For the CDR3, the DNA is TGTGCCAGCAGTCGGGGTTATAGCAATCAGCCCCAGCATTTT. It codes for CASSRGYSNQPQHF.

The J gene is TRBJ2-1, the V gene TRBV5-1; the match to TRBD2 covers 8 bases. Germline values: CDR1 SGHRS, CDR2 YFSETQ. CDR3 size: 16 residues. Trimming took 3 bases from V and 6 from J; bases not matched to a gene: 11. CDR3 DNA sequence: TGCGCCAGCAGCTCACTCCGTAGCGGGGTGGCCAATGAGCAGTTCTTC. As protein: CASSSLRSGVANEQFF.

This chain uses TRBV19 with TRBJ1-5; weak D call: TRBD1 (5 bases). Germline V gives CDR1 LNHDA, CDR2 SQIVND (reference sequence). The V and J ends lost 6 bases and 0 bases respectively, with 12 bases between them. The length of the CDR3 is 15 residues. CDR3 in DNA: TGTGCCAGTAGCCGACAGAGGAATAGCAATCAGCCCCAGCATTTT. As protein: CASSRQRNSNQPQHF.

The V and J genes are TRBV7-9 and TRBJ1-6; weak D call: TRBD1 (6 bases). CDR3 length: 16 residues. The germline V and J ends were trimmed by 2 bases and 7 bases, with 15 bases remaining between them. Germline assignment: CDR1 SEHNR and CDR2 FQNEAQ (reference sequence). CDR3 sequence: CASSLSQGPRNSPLHF. The CDR3 DNA sequence: TGTGCCAGCAGCTTATCACAGGGTCCACGGAATTCACCCCTCCACTTT.

This clone has a single count. This chain joins TRBV5-4 and TRBJ2-1; 10 bases align to TRBD2. The germline gives CDR1 SGHNT, CDR2 YYREEE (reference sequence). This CDR3 is 15 amino acids long. V lost 0 bases to trimming and J lost 5 bases; unmatched junction nucleotides: 2. CDR3 region: CASSLASGSDNEQFF. The CDR3 DNA follows: TGTGCCAGCAGCTTGGCTAGCGGGAGCGACAATGAGCAGTTCTTC.

The chain joins TRBV28 to TRBJ1-6; 8 bases fit TRBD1. The CDR3 sequence is 18 residues long. V lost 5 bases and J lost 17; bases outside the gene matches: 26. CDR1 and CDR2 from the germline V gene are MDHEN and SYDVKM. The CDR3 nucleotides are TGTGCCAGCAGTAGTTCCGTCGCTAACCCCGGGACAGGCCCAAGGGTCCACTTT. Its translation: CASSSSVANPGTGPRVHF.

This rearrangement joins TRBV11-1 to TRBJ1-1; 7 nucleotides agree with TRBD1. The CDR3 contains 13 residues. The germline V gene has CDR1 SGHAT and CDR2 FQDESV (reference sequence). The ends lost 5 bases at V and 1 base at J; junction bases unmatched: 1. CDR3 loop: CASSRDRNTEAFF. The DNA for the CDR3 is TGTGCCAGCAGCCGGGACAGGAACACTGAAGCTTTCTTT. Full variable domain (missing parts from reference TRBV11-1 and TRBJ1-1): EAEVAQSPRYKITEKSQAVAFWCDPISGHATLYWYRQILGQGPELLVQFQDESVVDDSQLPKDRFSAERLKGVDSTLKIQPAELGDSAMYLCASSRDRNTEAFFGQGTRLTVV.

The rearrangement joins TRBV5-8 to TRBJ1-1; no definite D call. CDR1 is SGHTS, CDR2 YDEGEE, per germline. Between the trimmed V and J ends, which lost 6 bases and 7 bases, there was a span of 13 bases. This CDR3 is built from 12 residues. This CDR3 is CASTFGRVEAFF. The CDR3 nucleotides are TGTGCCAGCACATTCGGACGGGTTGAAGCTTTCTTT.

The chain combines TRBV18 with TRBJ2-6, with 8 bases that match TRBD1. The CDR3 has 18 residues. Germline-derived CDR1 and CDR2 are KGHSH and LQKENI. Trimming cost V 2 bases and J 0 bases; bases outside gene matches: 6. The CDR3 DNA is TGTGCCAGCTCACCAACCGGGACAGGCCCCTCTGGGGCCAACGTCCTGACTTTC. This sequence encodes CASSPTGTGPSGANVLTF.